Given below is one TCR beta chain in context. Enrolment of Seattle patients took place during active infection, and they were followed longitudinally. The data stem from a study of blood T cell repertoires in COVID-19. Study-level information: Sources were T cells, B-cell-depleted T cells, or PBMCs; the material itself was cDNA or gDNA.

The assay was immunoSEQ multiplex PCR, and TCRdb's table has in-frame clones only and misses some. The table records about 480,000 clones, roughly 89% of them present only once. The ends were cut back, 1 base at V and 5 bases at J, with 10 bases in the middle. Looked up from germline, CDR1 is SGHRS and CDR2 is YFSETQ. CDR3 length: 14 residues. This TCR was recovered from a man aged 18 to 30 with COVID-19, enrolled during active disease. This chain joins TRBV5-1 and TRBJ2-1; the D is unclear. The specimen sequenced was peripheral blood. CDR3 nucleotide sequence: TGCGCCAGCAGCTTGCTAGGTCTCGACAATGAGCAGTTCTTC. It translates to CASSLLGLDNEQFF.